This T cell receptor beta chain was recovered during a study of control samples from healthy donors and cancer patients. CDR1 and CDR2 (germline): SGHKS, YYEKEE (reference sequence). CDR3 length: 13 amino acids. The V end was cut by 4 bases, the J end by 4 bases, with 11 bases between. Here immunoSEQ multiplex PCR was the method, and the copy in TCRdb shows in-frame clones only, minus some. The table lists 170,000 or so clones, around 92% of them singletons. Sequences were obtained from blood. This TCR came from a woman between 40 and 55 years old in good health. The rearrangement uses TRBV5-5 and TRBJ1-1; D is possibly TRBD1 (5 bases). CDR3 residues: CASSLPGGTEAFF. CDR3 DNA sequence: TGTGCCAGCAGCCTCCCCGGGGGCACTGAAGCTTTCTTT.